One sample yielded the 30 T cell receptor beta chains listed below, sequenced in a study of T cell responses to AZD1222 COVID-19 vaccine. Libraries were prepared by immunoSEQ multiplex PCR; TCRdb keeps only in-frame clonotypes and omits some of them. The table records over 110,000 clones, around 92% of them present only once. Material: peripheral blood, obtained after recovery from COVID-19. Receptor source: an adult who had recovered from COVID-19.

This rearrangement joins TRBV18 to TRBJ2-2, with D perhaps matching TRBD1 (6 bases). CDR1 and CDR2 from the germline V gene are KGHSH and LQKENI. Trimming took 0 bases from V and 7 from J, leaving 12 bases between them. The CDR3 is 15 amino acids. DNA of the CDR3: TGTGCCAGCTCACCACCGAGAGTACAGGGCGGGGAGCTGTTTTTT. Translating it yields CASSPPRVQGGELFF.

This clone showed up just once. V gene TRBV28 combines with J gene TRBJ2-5, with a weak D call TRBD2 (5 bases). From germline, CDR1 is MDHEN and CDR2 SYDVKM. This CDR3 spans 16 amino acids. V was shortened by 5 bases and J by 0 bases, with 16 bases between the two germline ends. The CDR3 loop is CASSPLIGSDQETQYF. The CDR3 nucleotides read TGTGCCAGCAGTCCCCTGATCGGTAGCGACCAAGAGACCCAGTACTTC.

The V gene is TRBV5-1, the J gene TRBJ2-5, with 7 bases identical to TRBD2. Germline-derived CDR1 and CDR2 are SGHRS and YFSETQ. The CDR3 covers 15 residues. The V and J ends lost 4 bases and 3 bases, in that order; junction bases with no gene match: 9. CDR3 nucleotide sequence: TGCGCCAGCAGCCCTTGGGGGGGGAGAGAAGAGACCCAGTACTTC. It specifies CASSPWGGREETQYF.

In this sample, this clone turned up once. The chain has TRBV4-2 and TRBJ1-5; a weak D match, TRBD1 (6 bases). Germline values: CDR1 LGHNA, CDR2 YNFKEQ. With 6 bases removed from V and 1 base from J, the gap between germline ends came to 10 bases. The CDR3 length is 14 residues. In nucleotides, the CDR3 is TGTGCCAGCAGTCCTGACAGGAGCAATCAGCCCCAGCATTTT. Its protein product is CASSPDRSNQPQHF.

The chain is built from TRBV3-1 (or the pseudogene TRBV3-2) and TRBJ2-5; 10 nucleotides align to TRBD2. The CDR3 spans 16 residues. V lost 0 bases and J lost 5; bases outside the gene matches: 6. Germline loops: CDR1 LGHDT, CDR2 YNNKEL (reference sequence). CDR3 sequence: CASSQDRLAGVETQYF. CDR3 DNA: TGTGCCAGCAGCCAAGATAGGCTAGCGGGAGTGGAGACCCAGTACTTC.

The chain uses TRBV24-1 and TRBJ2-3; 12 bases are a match to TRBD2. The CDR3 spans 16 residues. From germline, CDR1 is KGHDR and CDR2 SFDVKD. The junction had 6 bases not matched to a gene; V was cut back by 3 bases and J by 6 bases. In DNA form, the CDR3 reads TGTGCCACCAGTGATCGACTAGCGGGAGTGACCGATACGCAGTATTTT. Translated: CATSDRLAGVTDTQYF.

The chain employs TRBV25-1 and TRBJ1-4; 11 bases are shared with TRBD1. The germline gives CDR1 MGHDK, CDR2 SYGVNS. CDR3 size: 12 residues. V was pared by 7 bases and J by 10 bases, with 2 bases of the junction left unmatched. The CDR3 region is CASTGTGGKLFF. The CDR3 bases are TGTGCCAGCACCGGGACAGGGGGAAAACTGTTTTTT.

The genes are TRBV28 and TRBJ2-3; perhaps TRBD1 as D (5 bases). The CDR3 consists of 15 residues. Germline V gene lookup returns CDR1 MDHEN and CDR2 SYDVKM. V lost 5 bases and J 1 base, leaving 13 bases between the germline ends. CDR3 loop: CASSTRVGGTDTQYF. DNA for the CDR3: TGTGCCAGCAGTACCCGGGTAGGGGGCACAGATACGCAGTATTTT.

V is TRBV5-1 and J is TRBJ1-4; D might be TRBD1 (5 bases). The CDR3 covers 14 residues. V lost 4 bases and J 5 bases, leaving 12 bases between the germline ends. Per germline, CDR1 SGHRS and CDR2 YFSETQ. CDR3 in DNA: TGCGCCAGCAGCCCGGGGACGGAGAATGAAAAACTGTTTTTT. This translates into CASSPGTENEKLFF.

The rearrangement joins TRBV6-6 to TRBJ2-7, with D tentatively TRBD1 (6 bases). Germline loops: CDR1 MNHNY, CDR2 SVGAGI (reference sequence). This CDR3 has 14 amino acids. Trimming stripped 4 bases from V and 5 bases from J, with 15 bases between. CDR3 protein: CASSLVPGDNEQYF. CDR3 sequence (DNA): TGTGCCAGCAGTTTAGTCCCAGGGGATAACGAGCAGTACTTC.

The chain uses TRBV28 and TRBJ1-1, with 7 bases that match TRBD1. Germline CDR1 is MDHEN and CDR2 is SYDVKM. CDR3 size: 15 residues. The trim removed 4 bases at V and 7 bases at J, leaving 12 bases unmatched. CDR3 DNA sequence: TGTGCCAGCAGTTCAACGACAGGGTACGATAGTGAAGCTTTCTTT. Translating gives CASSSTTGYDSEAFF.

The rearrangement joins TRBV5-6 to TRBJ2-1; TRBD2 agrees at 7 bases. The germline gives CDR1 SGHDT, CDR2 YYEEEE. The CDR3 runs 16 residues. Trimming removed 5 bases from V and 1 base from J; junction bases left unmatched: 9. The CDR3 here is CASRTPTSDSYNEQFF. CDR3 DNA sequence: TGTGCCAGCAGGACTCCTACTAGCGATTCCTACAATGAGCAGTTCTTC.

This rearrangement joins TRBV6-5 to TRBJ2-7, with D possibly TRBD2 on 5 matching bases. The length of the CDR3 is 14 residues. V was shortened by 2 bases and J by 0 bases, with 8 bases between the two germline ends. CDR1 and CDR2 from the germline V gene are MNHEY and SVGAGI. The CDR3 here is CASSYGSFSYEQYF. DNA for the CDR3: TGTGCCAGCAGTTACGGGAGCTTCTCCTACGAGCAGTACTTC.

The J gene is TRBJ2-7, the V gene TRBV2, with a weak D call TRBD2 (6 bases). This CDR3 has 15 residues. Germline CDR1 SNHLY, CDR2 FYNNEI. Trimming removed 7 bases at V and 3 bases at J, with 19 bases between. In DNA form, the CDR3 reads TGTGCCAGCAAGAGGTCTGCTAGCGAGAACTACGAGCAGTACTTC. As protein: CASKRSASENYEQYF.

CDR3 in amino acids: CASSLYSGTTSGAYEQYF. Here the CDR3 DNA reads TGCGCCAGCAGCTTGTACAGTGGGACAACTAGCGGGGCCTACGAGCAGTACTTC. The chain uses TRBV5-1 and TRBJ2-7; 10 bases line up with TRBD2. Germline trimming cut 1 base from V and 2 bases from J; bases unmatched to any gene: 12. Germline assignment: CDR1 SGHRS and CDR2 YFSETQ. This CDR3 contains 18 residues.

V gene TRBV7-9 combines with J gene TRBJ2-5; no clear D gene. Trimming took 1 base from V and 1 from J, leaving 7 bases between them. CDR3 length equals 14 residues. From germline, CDR1 is SEHNR and CDR2 FQNEAQ (reference sequence). CDR3 DNA: TGTGCCAGCAGCTTAGGGGGTCTCCAAGAGACCCAGTACTTC. Protein product: CASSLGGLQETQYF.

The V gene is TRBV11-2, the J gene TRBJ2-2; possibly TRBD2 for D (5 bases). The V end was cut by 3 bases, the J end by 0 bases, with 20 bases between. CDR3 length: 19 residues. Germline-derived CDR1 and CDR2 are SGHAT and FQNNGV. The CDR3 DNA is TGTGCCAGCAGCTTTGAACTAGGCGGCAGCGCCGCGAACACCGGGGAGCTGTTTTTT. Residues: CASSFELGGSAANTGELFF. The entire variable domain, with the rest obtained from reference TRBV11-2 and TRBJ2-2, is as follows: EAGVAQSPRYKIIEKRQSVAFWCNPISGHATLYWYQQILGQGPKLLIQFQNNGVVDDSQLPKDRFSAERLKGVDSTLKIQPAKLEDSAVYLCASSFELGGSAANTGELFFGEGSRLTVL.

V and J are TRBV19 and TRBJ2-7; 7 nucleotides align to TRBD1. Germline CDR1 is LNHDA and CDR2 is SQIVND (reference sequence). V was clipped by 5 bases and J by 4 bases; unmatched bases: 8. The CDR3 loop spans 14 amino acids. As DNA, the CDR3 is TGTGCCAGTAGTTCCCAGACAGGGAGATACGAGCAGTACTTC. Translating gives CASSSQTGRYEQYF.

CDR3 sequence reads: CASTLDPGTAVEAFF. The CDR3 bases are TGCGCCAGCACCTTAGACCCCGGGACCGCTGTAGAAGCTTTCTTT. The rearrangement uses TRBV5-1 and TRBJ1-1, with D maybe TRBD1 (5 bases). Between the trimmed V and J ends, which lost 6 bases and 8 bases, there was a span of 23 bases. Germline lookup yields CDR1 SGHRS and CDR2 YFSETQ. There are 15 residues in the CDR3.

J is TRBJ1-3 and V is TRBV25-1; TRBD1 might be the D (6 bases). Germline CDR1 and CDR2: MGHDK and SYGVNS. The CDR3 is made up of 14 amino acids. With 4 bases removed from V and 4 bases from J, the gap between germline ends came to 11 bases. CDR3 loop: CASSGRGQGNTIYF. Here the CDR3 DNA reads TGTGCCAGCAGTGGCCGGGGGCAAGGAAACACCATATATTTT.

This chain connects TRBV4-1 to TRBJ1-5; 7 nucleotides match TRBD1. Losses at the gene ends were 2 bases for V and 3 bases for J; bases not matched to a gene: 4. The V gene's germline CDR1 is MGHRA and CDR2 YSYEKL. CDR3 length equals 15 residues. The CDR3 DNA follows: TGCGCCAGCAGCCAAAGACAGGGTTCCAATCAGCCCCAGCATTTT. Its protein is CASSQRQGSNQPQHF.

This rearrangement joins TRBV9 to TRBJ1-1; unclear D gene. V shed 4 bases and J shed 1 base, with 8 bases lying between them. Germline V gene lookup returns CDR1 SGDLS and CDR2 YYNGEE. The CDR3 totals 13 residues. The CDR3 nucleotides read TGTGCCAGCAGCCTCGCGGGGAACACTGAAGCTTTCTTT. Its translation is CASSLAGNTEAFF.

The chain has TRBV7-8 and TRBJ2-7; 9 positions match TRBD2. Germline CDR1 reads SGHVS; CDR2 reads FQNEAQ. V was pared by 1 base and J by 4 bases, with 2 bases of the junction left unmatched. CDR3 size: 14 residues. The CDR3 sequence: CASSLGAGGYEQYF. CDR3 bases: TGTGCCAGCAGCTTAGGGGCGGGAGGGTACGAGCAGTACTTC.

This clone was seen once. This chain uses TRBV29-1 with TRBJ2-3; D might be TRBD1 (6 bases). Germline V lookup: CDR1 SQVTM, CDR2 ANQGSEA. Trimming cost V 4 bases and J 2 bases, with 22 bases left between them. The CDR3 contains 17 residues. The CDR3 bases are TGCAGCGTTGGGGGGCAGGAGAGCAGGGGTCACACAGATACGCAGTATTTT. As protein: CSVGGQESRGHTDTQYF.

The J gene is TRBJ2-1, the V gene TRBV4-1; 7 nucleotides align to TRBD2. The length of the CDR3 is 16 residues. Unmatched junction bases numbered 4, after V lost 0 bases and J lost 2 bases. Germline assignment: CDR1 MGHRA and CDR2 YSYEKL. The CDR3 region is CASSQDGGGAYNEQFF. DNA of the CDR3: TGCGCCAGCAGCCAAGATGGGGGAGGGGCCTACAATGAGCAGTTCTTC.

The rearrangement links TRBV3-1 (or the pseudogene TRBV3-2) to TRBJ2-2; D is uncertain. Trimming removed 4 bases from V and 6 bases from J, with 21 bases in between. The germline gives CDR1 LGHDT, CDR2 YNNKEL (reference sequence). The CDR3 sequence is 17 residues long. CDR3 in DNA: TGTGCCAGCAGCCGGCTCCGAGGTTTCGCCGGCGCCGGGGAGCTGTTTTTT. Protein sequence: CASSRLRGFAGAGELFF.

This chain connects TRBV5-1 to TRBJ2-2; 7 nucleotides align to TRBD1. Germline values: CDR1 SGHRS, CDR2 YFSETQ. This CDR3 is built from 15 residues. The V and J ends lost 0 bases and 6 bases, in that order; junction bases with no gene match: 5. CDR3 loop: CASSLVRQGAGELFF. The CDR3 nucleotides read TGCGCCAGCAGCTTGGTGAGACAGGGAGCCGGGGAGCTGTTTTTT. Drawing the rest from reference TRBV5-1 and TRBJ2-2, the complete variable domain is KAGVTQTPRYLIKTRGQQVTLSCSPISGHRSVSWYQQTPGQGLQFLFEYFSETQRNKGNFPGRFSGRQFSNSRSEMNVSTLELGDSALYLCASSLVRQGAGELFFGEGSRLTVL.

This chain links TRBV11-2 with TRBJ2-1, with 9 bases fitting TRBD2. The CDR3 has 14 amino acids. J was trimmed by 8 bases and V by 4 bases; bases with no gene match: 6. From germline, CDR1 is SGHAT and CDR2 FQNNGV. CDR3 bases: TGTGCCAGCAGCTCAAGCGGGAGGTTGGATGAGCAGTTCTTC. As protein: CASSSSGRLDEQFF.

V and J are TRBV6-4 and TRBJ2-3; no definite D call. Trimming pared 4 bases from V and 5 bases from J, leaving 4 bases between. Germline V lookup: CDR1 MRHNA, CDR2 SNTAGT. The CDR3 covers 11 residues. The CDR3 loop is CASSAGDTQYF. Here the CDR3 DNA reads TGTGCCAGCAGTGCTGGAGATACGCAGTATTTT.

The rearrangement joins TRBV6-6 to TRBJ1-6, with 9 positions matching TRBD1. The CDR3 covers 13 residues. Trimming took 8 bases from V and 7 from J; bases not matched to a gene: 3. CDR1 MNHNY and CDR2 SVGAGI come from the germline V gene (reference sequence). The DNA of the CDR3 is TGTGCCAGCCGGGGACAGGGAAATTCACCCCTCCACTTT. It specifies CASRGQGNSPLHF.